This TCR beta chain was recovered during a study of tumor-infiltrating lymphocytes in localized non-small cell lung cancer. Whole-study context: Patients included smokers and never-smokers with various histologies, some sampled after neoadjuvant chemotherapy.

Some clones are missing from TCRdb's copy, which holds only in-frame ones; the method was immunoSEQ multiplex PCR. The repertoire holds some 13,000 clones, with approximately 81% as singletons. The CDR3 extends over 19 amino acids. CDR1 is MNHEY and CDR2 is SMNVEV in the germline V gene (reference sequence). V lost 3 bases, J lost 7 bases, and 30 bases lay in between. In regard to this clone: Its antigen remains unidentified.

Study-wide points: Not all patients were TCR sequenced, owing to tissue quantity. TCRbeta sequencing showed higher T cell infiltration in tumors than uninvolved lung. Technical variation could not be separated from intratumor heterogeneity here.

The receptor's source is a human donor with non-small cell lung cancer. V gene TRBV27 combines with J gene TRBJ2-5; possibly TRBD2 for D (6 bases). Input material: uninvolved lung tissue not adjacent to the tumor. DNA for the CDR3: TGTGCCAGCAGTTTGTCAGAAAGGGACTCCGCCGGGCTGGTGTGGACCCAGTACTTC. Residues: CASSLSERDSAGLVWTQYF.